This TCR beta chain was sequenced during a study of response to subunit inactivated influenza vaccine. Points from the study as a whole: Authors proposed each seasonal influenza vaccination draws in few new T cells.

TCRdb re-called the RT-PCR reads through MiXCR, storing one row per CDR3 protein. The profile shows more than 450,000 distinct CDR3 sequences, approximately 10% of them singletons. After removal of 1 base from V and 3 bases from J, the junction contained 10 bases not matched to a gene. Germline CDR1 reads DFQATT; CDR2 reads SNEGSKA (reference sequence). CDR3 length: 16 residues. This clonotype was picked up a small number of times. Antigen specificity is unknown. In addition, the sample was reused for a study of T cells expressing NK-cell markers. From that second work: Scientists made TCR beta cDNA using 5'RACE template switching with UMIs. Repertoires of TCR beta were obtained from T cells sorted as CD3+CD56+NKG2C+, CD3+CD56+NKG2C- and CD3+CD56-NKG2C+. In the group of eight sequenced donors, seven were HCMV-seropositive and one was seronegative. The share of CD8+ T cells held by dominant NKG2C+ clonotypes was about 1.0-7.5% in more than 5 donors.

The chain has TRBV20-1 and TRBJ2-7; 9 bases are a match to TRBD1. This TCR derives from a man aged 50-59 years who received an inactivated influenza vaccine. The sample was PBMCs from blood, taken on the day of vaccination. The CDR3 coding sequence is TGCAGTGCTAGAGGCCCTGGGACAGGGCCCTTCTACGAGCAGTACTTC. Its translation is CSARGPGTGPFYEQYF.